This TCR beta chain comes out of a study of T cell responses to AZD1222 COVID-19 vaccine. Study observations and caveats: Females made up more of the donors, who were largely white British, and clonal diversity may have come out too low. Repertoires were sampled only after the peak T cell response. Spike-wide coverage was observed for vaccine-associated CD4 TCRs, with dominant responses at 160-218 and 743-854.

With 3 bases removed from V and 1 base from J, the gap between germline ends came to 13 bases. This CDR3 comprises 15 residues. Germline V lookup: CDR1 DFQATT, CDR2 SNEGSKA (reference sequence). Worth noting for this clone: What it binds is unknown.

Here immunoSEQ multiplex PCR was the method, and the copy in TCRdb shows in-frame clones only, minus some. The data contain about 190,000 clones, about nine tenths of them seen just once; the ten biggest clones take up 2.5% to 3%. The source is an adult in good health. The chain uses TRBV20-1 and TRBJ1-5; D is undetermined. Sequencing was performed on peripheral blood, taken on day 0 of MenACWY control vaccination. CDR3 in amino acids: CSASSSAASNQPQHF. The CDR3 DNA follows: TGCAGTGCTAGTTCTTCAGCAGCGAGCAATCAGCCCCAGCATTTT.